These 32 T cell receptor beta chains share one sample of origin, sequenced in a study of T cell responses to AZD1222 COVID-19 vaccine. The method was immunoSEQ multiplex PCR; TCRdb's version includes in-frame clones alone and lacks a portion of them. This table has roughly 130,000 clones, roughly nine tenths appearing once. Sequences were derived from peripheral blood, sampled on day 0 of AZD1222 vaccination. These receptors came from an adult in good health.

The sample holds a few counts of this clone. The chain recombines TRBV3-1 (or the pseudogene TRBV3-2) with TRBJ2-3; D is possibly TRBD1 (5 bases). There are 14 residues in the CDR3. CDR1 LGHDT and CDR2 YNNKEL come from the germline V gene (reference sequence). Between the trimmed V and J ends, which lost 1 base and 3 bases, there was a span of 8 bases. In DNA, the CDR3 is TGTGCCAGCAGCCAAGGGACAATTACAGATACGCAGTATTTT. This translates into CASSQGTITDTQYF.

The rearrangement uses TRBV6-2 or TRBV6-3 and TRBJ2-5, with D perhaps being TRBD1 or TRBD2 (6 bases each). Germline V gene data show CDR1 as MNHEY and CDR2 as SVGEGT. Trimming cost V 2 bases and J 5 bases, with 9 bases left between them. This CDR3 spans 13 amino acids. CDR3 amino acids: CASSYPGAETQYF. CDR3 bases: TGTGCCAGCAGTTACCCGGGGGCGGAGACCCAGTACTTC.

This clone is labeled as medium-sized. This chain connects TRBV5-4 to TRBJ2-4; D unresolved. The germline V and J ends were trimmed by 4 bases and 8 bases, with 10 bases remaining between them. This CDR3 contains 12 residues. Germline lookup yields CDR1 SGHNT and CDR2 YYREEE (reference sequence). CDR3 amino acids: CASSGPKDIQYF. The CDR3 coding sequence is TGTGCCAGCAGCGGACCTAAGGACATTCAGTACTTC.

The rearrangement links TRBV5-4 to TRBJ2-7, with 10 nucleotides matching TRBD1. J lost 6 bases, V lost 2 bases, and 5 bases had no gene match. This CDR3 spans 14 amino acids. Per germline, CDR1 SGHNT and CDR2 YYREEE (reference sequence). The CDR3 spells CASSFRDRGPEQYF. DNA for the CDR3: TGTGCCAGCAGCTTCCGGGACAGGGGTCCCGAGCAGTACTTC.

The CDR3 reads CASSTGLAGRETQYF. The CDR3, as DNA: TGTGCCAGCAGCACCGGACTAGCGGGACGAGAGACCCAGTACTTC. The chain carries TRBV13 and TRBJ2-5; 12 bases are shared with TRBD2. The V gene's germline CDR1 is PRHDT and CDR2 FYEKMQ (reference sequence). There are 15 residues in the CDR3. The J segment lost 4 bases and the V segment lost 5 bases, leaving 5 bases of the junction unmatched.

The chain couples TRBV4-1 to TRBJ1-4; TRBD1 is a possible D gene (5 bases). Trimming removed 5 bases from V and 8 bases from J, with 15 bases in between. The length of the CDR3 is 14 residues. The germline gives CDR1 MGHRA, CDR2 YSYEKL. This chain's CDR3 is CASSSGGIVEKLFF. In nucleotides, the CDR3 is TGCGCCAGCAGCTCTGGGGGTATAGTGGAAAAACTGTTTTTT.

The V call is TRBV5-1, the J call TRBJ2-2; D is undetermined. V gave up 6 bases and J gave up 0 bases, with 15 bases separating them. From germline, CDR1 is SGHRS and CDR2 YFSETQ. CDR3 size: 16 residues. CDR3 in DNA: TGCGCCAGCATTGAGTGGGCACCTGCGAACACCGGGGAGCTGTTTTTT. It is translated as CASIEWAPANTGELFF. Looking up the rest from reference TRBV5-1 and TRBJ2-2 gives the full variable domain: KAGVTQTPRYLIKTRGQQVTLSCSPISGHRSVSWYQQTPGQGLQFLFEYFSETQRNKGNFPGRFSGRQFSNSRSEMNVSTLELGDSALYLCASIEWAPANTGELFFGEGSRLTVL.

The rearrangement joins TRBV30 to TRBJ1-4, with 9 bases matching TRBD1. Unmatched junction bases numbered 6, after V lost 1 base and J lost 3 bases. The CDR3 sequence is 16 residues long. Germline CDR1 GTSNPN, CDR2 SVGIG (reference sequence). CDR3 coding DNA: TGTGCCTGGAGTGACCCACAGGGGGCCCCTAATGAAAAACTGTTTTTT. Amino acid sequence: CAWSDPQGAPNEKLFF.

This chain links TRBV27 with TRBJ2-1, with D possibly being TRBD2 (6 bases). The CDR3 is 15 residues long. Germline values: CDR1 MNHEY, CDR2 SMNVEV (reference sequence). V dropped 2 bases and J dropped 6 bases, with 14 bases sitting between them. Here the CDR3 DNA reads TGTGCCAGCAGTTTAAGACTAGTGAAGGTCAATGAGCAGTTCTTC. Amino acid sequence: CASSLRLVKVNEQFF.

The chain carries TRBV9 and TRBJ1-1, with D unresolved. V was shortened by 0 bases and J by 1 base, with 1 base between the two germline ends. The CDR3 extends over 12 amino acids. The V gene's germline CDR1 is SGDLS and CDR2 YYNGEE. CDR3: CASSVENTEAFF. The CDR3 coding sequence is TGTGCCAGCAGCGTAGAGAACACTGAAGCTTTCTTT.

V is TRBV5-6 and J is TRBJ1-1, with TRBD1 matching 7 bases. V lost 3 bases to trimming and J lost 9 bases; unmatched junction nucleotides: 8. The CDR3 has 13 amino acids. CDR1 is SGHDT, CDR2 YYEEEE, per germline. Written as DNA, the CDR3 is TGTGCCAGCAGCTATCTTTCGACAGGGCAAGCTTTCTTT. Amino acids: CASSYLSTGQAFF.

In the case of this clone: Compared with germline, one end of the junction differs, possibly owing to a read error. The genes are TRBV12-3 or TRBV12-4 and TRBJ2-5; D not resolved. This CDR3 comprises 12 residues. CDR3 amino acids: CASRLGLETQYF. The CDR3 DNA reads TGTGCCAGCAGGTTAGGGCTAGAGACCCAGTACTTC.

The chain employs TRBV28 and TRBJ2-7, with TRBD1 matching 7 bases. There are 12 residues in the CDR3. The germline V gene encodes CDR1 MDHEN and CDR2 SYDVKM. The V segment lost 5 bases and the J segment 6 bases; nucleotides outside the gene matches: 4. DNA of the CDR3: TGTGCCAGCAGTGACAGGGCGTCCGAGCAGTACTTC. It codes for CASSDRASEQYF.

The chain recombines TRBV9 with TRBJ1-6, with unresolved D. V gave up 3 bases and J gave up 4 bases, with 8 bases separating them. CDR1 is SGDLS and CDR2 is YYNGEE in the germline V gene. This CDR3 has 14 amino acids. CDR3 in amino acids: CASSEVPYNSPLHF. CDR3 nucleotides: TGTGCCAGCAGCGAGGTTCCATATAATTCACCCCTCCACTTT.

V is TRBV18 and J is TRBJ2-3; D gene uncertain. The V and J ends lost 3 bases and 7 bases respectively, with 8 bases between them. Germline lookup yields CDR1 KGHSH and CDR2 LQKENI. This CDR3 contains 12 residues. The CDR3 spells CASSPTPNTQYF. As DNA, the CDR3 is TGTGCCAGCTCACCTACTCCGAATACGCAGTATTTT.

V is TRBV5-1 and J is TRBJ1-3; TRBD1 aligns across 7 bases. V gave up 2 bases and J gave up 2 bases; unmatched junction bases: 4. Germline assignment: CDR1 SGHRS and CDR2 YFSETQ. There are 15 residues in the CDR3. Written as DNA, the CDR3 is TGCGCCAGCAGCTTAGGCCAGGGGGCTGGAAACACCATATATTTT. Its protein is CASSLGQGAGNTIYF.

The chain uses TRBV28 and TRBJ2-7; 7 nucleotides agree with TRBD1. CDR3 size: 15 residues. Unmatched junction bases numbered 13, after V lost 8 bases and J lost 3 bases. Germline V gives CDR1 MDHEN, CDR2 SYDVKM. The CDR3 loop reads CASGPTPGQDYEQYF. The CDR3 DNA is TGTGCCAGCGGTCCGACACCCGGACAGGACTACGAGCAGTACTTC.

The genes are TRBV19 and TRBJ2-7; no clear D gene. The length of the CDR3 is 14 residues. From germline, CDR1 is LNHDA and CDR2 SQIVND (reference sequence). V was pared by 3 bases and J by 2 bases, with 11 bases between. The CDR3: CASSIVNRAYEQYF. DNA for the CDR3: TGTGCCAGTAGTATTGTGAACCGAGCCTACGAGCAGTACTTC.

The V and J genes are TRBV24-1 and TRBJ2-2, with D perhaps matching TRBD1 (5 bases). V was shortened by 4 bases and J by 4 bases, with 9 bases between the two germline ends. Looked up from germline, CDR1 is KGHDR and CDR2 is SFDVKD. The CDR3 length is 14 residues. The CDR3 nucleotides are TGTGCCACCAGTGACTTCAGGGTCACCGGGGAGCTGTTTTTT. Amino acid sequence: CATSDFRVTGELFF.

The gene calls are TRBV12-3 or TRBV12-4 and TRBJ2-3; D unresolved. This CDR3 is 12 amino acids long. V lost 4 bases and J lost 11, with 13 bases in between. CDR3 in amino acids: CASSSSLKGQYF. CDR3 nucleotides: TGTGCCAGCAGTTCCTCCCTCAAGGGGCAGTATTTT.

This sequence joins TRBV6-2 or TRBV6-3 and TRBJ2-3; 10 bases align to TRBD2. Germline lookup yields CDR1 MNHEY and CDR2 SVGEGT. After removal of 2 bases from V and 5 bases from J, the junction contained 7 bases not matched to a gene. CDR3 length: 16 amino acids. The CDR3: CASSYSSGGPIDTQYF. CDR3 DNA: TGTGCCAGCAGTTACAGTAGCGGGGGGCCTATAGATACGCAGTATTTT.

This sequence joins TRBV27 and TRBJ2-5; 7 nucleotides align to TRBD1. Germline assignment: CDR1 MNHEY and CDR2 SMNVEV (reference sequence). The CDR3 loop spans 17 amino acids. V lost 0 bases, J lost 5 bases, and 12 bases stayed unmatched. The CDR3 DNA reads TGTGCCAGCAGTTTATCGCTAGGTGTAGGGGGCGTGGAGACCCAGTACTTC. This encodes CASSLSLGVGGVETQYF.

This clone was observed at least ten times. The rearrangement uses TRBV28 and TRBJ2-4; 8 nucleotides agree with TRBD2. The trim removed 5 bases at V and 0 bases at J, leaving 6 bases unmatched. This CDR3 has 16 residues. Germline CDR1 MDHEN, CDR2 SYDVKM. The CDR3 region has the DNA TGTGCCAGCAGTCGGGGGGGCAGCCTAGCCAAAAACATTCAGTACTTC. Its protein product is CASSRGGSLAKNIQYF.

The V call is TRBV9, the J call TRBJ1-2; 10 nucleotides line up with TRBD1. Germline values: CDR1 SGDLS, CDR2 YYNGEE. The CDR3 has 15 amino acids. V lost 4 bases and J lost 0; bases outside the gene matches: 3. DNA for the CDR3: TGTGCCAGCAGCTCCGGACAGGGGGCTAACTATGGCTACACCTTC. It codes for CASSSGQGANYGYTF.

J is TRBJ2-1 and V is TRBV24-1, with D perhaps TRBD1 or TRBD2 (5 bases each). The CDR3 covers 13 residues. The V gene's germline CDR1 is KGHDR and CDR2 SFDVKD. Trimming removed 6 bases from V and 3 bases from J, with 8 bases in between. CDR3 amino acids: CATSLGDYNEQFF. The CDR3 coding sequence is TGTGCCACCAGTTTGGGGGACTACAATGAGCAGTTCTTC.

The rearrangement uses TRBV30 and TRBJ2-1; D might be TRBD1 or TRBD2, each matching 5 bases. The CDR3 runs 12 residues. The V end lost 5 bases, the J end lost 5 bases, and 10 bases lay between the germline ends. Germline-derived CDR1 and CDR2 are GTSNPN and SVGIG (reference sequence). CDR3 nucleotides: TGTGCCTGGCAAAGAGGGGACAATGAGCAGTTCTTC. Translation gives CAWQRGDNEQFF. Variable domain in full (rest from reference TRBV30 and TRBJ2-1): SQTIHQWPATLVQPVGSPLSLECTVEGTSNPNLYWYRQAAGRGLQLLFYSVGIGQISSEVPQNLSASRPQDRQFILSSKKLLLSDSGFYLCAWQRGDNEQFFGPGTRLTVL.

DNA of the CDR3: TGTGCCAGCAGCCCGGGGGTCACAGGGAACGAGCAGTACTTC. Protein product: CASSPGVTGNEQYF. The V and J genes are TRBV5-6 and TRBJ2-7, with D possibly being TRBD1 or TRBD2 (6 bases each). V was clipped by 4 bases and J by 5 bases, with 16 bases between them. The germline V gene encodes CDR1 SGHDT and CDR2 YYEEEE. This CDR3 contains 14 residues.

V gene TRBV7-9 combines with J gene TRBJ1-1; D perhaps matches TRBD1 (5 bases). Germline V CDR1 and CDR2: SEHNR, FQNEAQ (reference sequence). The CDR3 contains 14 residues. V lost 11 bases and J 7 bases, leaving 23 bases between the germline ends. The CDR3 region is CAGTAGGTFGEAFF. The CDR3 nucleotides are TGTGCCGGCACAGCTGGGGGAACTTTTGGTGAAGCTTTCTTT.

This chain joins TRBV24-1 and TRBJ2-5; a possible D gene is TRBD1 (6 bases). Germline lookup yields CDR1 KGHDR and CDR2 SFDVKD. V was trimmed by 3 bases and J by 0 bases, leaving 10 bases between them. The CDR3 is 15 residues long. The CDR3 loop is CATSDPTGHQETQYF. The CDR3 region has the DNA TGTGCCACCAGTGATCCTACAGGGCACCAAGAGACCCAGTACTTC.

This chain links TRBV4-1 with TRBJ2-1; TRBD2 agrees at 7 bases. This CDR3 spans 18 amino acids. V shed 6 bases and J 5 bases; nucleotides not matched to a gene: 19. From germline, CDR1 is MGHRA and CDR2 YSYEKL. The DNA of the CDR3 is TGCGCCAGCAGAACTCACCTCATCTGGATCAGCGGGGACAATGAGCAGTTCTTC. Its translation: CASRTHLIWISGDNEQFF.

The chain uses TRBV6-1 and TRBJ2-1; 7 bases match TRBD1. The CDR3 totals 14 residues. Trimming cost V 3 bases and J 7 bases; bases outside gene matches: 6. Germline V gene data show CDR1 as MNHNS and CDR2 as SASEGT. The CDR3 protein is CASSERQGWNEQFF. The CDR3 bases are TGTGCCAGCAGTGAGAGACAGGGTTGGAATGAGCAGTTCTTC.

This chain links TRBV6-2 or TRBV6-3 with TRBJ2-5; no reliable D call. The CDR3 sequence is 15 residues long. V was cut by 2 bases and J by 7 bases, with 17 bases left in between. Germline assignment: CDR1 MNHEY and CDR2 SVGEGT. CDR3 residues: CASSYLGQSAGTQYF. CDR3 coding DNA: TGTGCCAGCAGTTACCTTGGGCAGTCCGCAGGGACCCAGTACTTC.